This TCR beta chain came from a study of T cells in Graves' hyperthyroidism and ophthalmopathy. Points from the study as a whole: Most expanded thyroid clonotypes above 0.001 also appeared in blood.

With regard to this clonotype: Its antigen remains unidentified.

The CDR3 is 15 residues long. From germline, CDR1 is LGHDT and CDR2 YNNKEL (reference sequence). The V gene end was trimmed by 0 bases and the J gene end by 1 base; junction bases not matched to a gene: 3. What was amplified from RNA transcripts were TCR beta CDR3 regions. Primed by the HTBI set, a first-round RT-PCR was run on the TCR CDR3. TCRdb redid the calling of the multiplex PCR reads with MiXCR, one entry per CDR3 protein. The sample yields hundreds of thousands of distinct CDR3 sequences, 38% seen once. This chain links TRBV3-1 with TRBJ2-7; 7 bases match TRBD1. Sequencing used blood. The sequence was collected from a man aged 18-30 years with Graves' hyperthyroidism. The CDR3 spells CASSQDRDSSYEQYF. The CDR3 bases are TGTGCCAGCAGCCAAGATAGGGACAGTTCCTACGAGCAGTACTTC.